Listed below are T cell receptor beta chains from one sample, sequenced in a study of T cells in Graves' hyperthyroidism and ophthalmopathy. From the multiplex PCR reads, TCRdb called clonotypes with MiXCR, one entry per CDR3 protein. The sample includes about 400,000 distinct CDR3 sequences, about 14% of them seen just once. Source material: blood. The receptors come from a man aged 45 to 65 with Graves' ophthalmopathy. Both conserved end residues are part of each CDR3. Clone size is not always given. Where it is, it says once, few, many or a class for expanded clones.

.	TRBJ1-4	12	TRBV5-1	CAQHPTNEKLFF
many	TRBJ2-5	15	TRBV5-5	CASSFISGGIETQYF
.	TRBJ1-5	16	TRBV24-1	CATSDPQGQGNQPQHF
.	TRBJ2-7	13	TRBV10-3	CAISQKGDSEQYF
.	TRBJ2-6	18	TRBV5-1	CASSTETGTLSGANVLTF
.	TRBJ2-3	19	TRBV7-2	CASSLPARQDLSSTDTQYF
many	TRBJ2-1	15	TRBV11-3	CASSLPGVSYNEQFF
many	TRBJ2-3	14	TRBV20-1	CSASTSGSTDTQYF
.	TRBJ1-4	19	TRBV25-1	CASSELQGIGGRVLEKLFF
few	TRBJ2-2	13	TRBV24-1	CAAAYRGTGELFF
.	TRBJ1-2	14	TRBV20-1	CSARDNVKGYGYTF
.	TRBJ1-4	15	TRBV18	CASLTDRVEQEKLFF
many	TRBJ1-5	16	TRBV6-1	CASSVPTRRSNQPQHF
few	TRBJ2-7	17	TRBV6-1	CASTPLPAGGRPYEQYF
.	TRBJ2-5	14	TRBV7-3	CASSFGGLKETQYF
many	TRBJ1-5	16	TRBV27	CASSPDRQGADQPQHF
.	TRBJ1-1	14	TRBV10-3	CAISKDRSNTEAFF
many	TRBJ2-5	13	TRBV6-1	CASRITGVETQYF
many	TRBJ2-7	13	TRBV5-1	CASSQQGTYEQYF
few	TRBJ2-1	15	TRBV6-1	CASSRTGFDDNEQFF
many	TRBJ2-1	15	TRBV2	CASSAGTSGRNEQFF